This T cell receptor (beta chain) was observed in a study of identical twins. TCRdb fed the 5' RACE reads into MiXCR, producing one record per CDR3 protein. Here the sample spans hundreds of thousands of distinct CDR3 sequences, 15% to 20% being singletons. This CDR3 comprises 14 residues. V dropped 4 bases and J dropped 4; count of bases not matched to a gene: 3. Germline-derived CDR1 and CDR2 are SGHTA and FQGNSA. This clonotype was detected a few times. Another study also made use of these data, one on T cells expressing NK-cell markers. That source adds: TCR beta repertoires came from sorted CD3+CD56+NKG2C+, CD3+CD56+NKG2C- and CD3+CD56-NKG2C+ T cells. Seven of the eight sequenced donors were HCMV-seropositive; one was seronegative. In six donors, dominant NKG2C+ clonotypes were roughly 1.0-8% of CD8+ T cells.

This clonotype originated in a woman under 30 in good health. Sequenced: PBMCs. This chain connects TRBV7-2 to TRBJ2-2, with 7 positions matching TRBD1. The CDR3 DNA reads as TGTGCCAGCAGCTCGGACAGGATCACCGGGGAGCTGTTTTTT. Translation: CASSSDRITGELFF.